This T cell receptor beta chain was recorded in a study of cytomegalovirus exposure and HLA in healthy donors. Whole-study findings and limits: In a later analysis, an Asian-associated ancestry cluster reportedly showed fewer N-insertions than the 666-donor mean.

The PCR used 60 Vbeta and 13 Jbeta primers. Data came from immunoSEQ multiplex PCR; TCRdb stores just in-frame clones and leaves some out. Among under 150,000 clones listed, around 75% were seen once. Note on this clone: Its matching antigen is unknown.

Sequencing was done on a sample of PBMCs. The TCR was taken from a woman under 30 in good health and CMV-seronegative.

The DNA of the CDR3 is TGCGCCAGCAGCCAACCGACAGGGGGAAGCACTGAAGCTTTCTTT. Translation: CASSQPTGGSTEAFF. J is TRBJ1-1 and V is TRBV4-1; 9 bases agree with TRBD1. V lost 2 bases and J lost 4; bases outside the gene matches: 5. The CDR3 runs to 15 residues. Germline CDR1 and CDR2: MGHRA and YSYEKL.